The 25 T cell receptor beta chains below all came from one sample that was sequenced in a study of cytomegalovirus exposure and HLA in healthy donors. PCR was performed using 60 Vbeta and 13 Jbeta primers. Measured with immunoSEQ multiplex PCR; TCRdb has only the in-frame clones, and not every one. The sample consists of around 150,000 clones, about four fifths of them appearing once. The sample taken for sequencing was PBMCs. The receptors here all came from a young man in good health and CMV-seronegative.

The CDR3 DNA reads as TGTGCCAGCAGCTTGGCGGGGGGGATGGCACCCCTCCACTTT. Translating it yields CASSLAGGMAPLHF. The V and J genes are TRBV5-4 and TRBJ1-6; the D gene is possibly TRBD1 (5 bases). CDR1 SGHNT and CDR2 YYREEE come from the germline V gene (reference sequence). This CDR3 has 14 residues. V lost 0 bases, J lost 11 bases, and 12 bases lay in between.

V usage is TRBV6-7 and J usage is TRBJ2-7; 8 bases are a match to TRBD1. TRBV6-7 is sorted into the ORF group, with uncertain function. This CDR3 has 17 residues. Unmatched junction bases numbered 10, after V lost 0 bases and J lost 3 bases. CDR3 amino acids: CASSYSNPRQGNYEQYF. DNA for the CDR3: TGTGCCAGCAGTTACTCGAATCCGCGACAGGGGAACTACGAGCAGTACTTC.

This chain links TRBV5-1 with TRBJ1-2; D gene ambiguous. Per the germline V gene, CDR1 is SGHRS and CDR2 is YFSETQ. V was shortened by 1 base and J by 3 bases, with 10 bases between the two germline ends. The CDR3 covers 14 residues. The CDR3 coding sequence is TGCGCCAGCAGCTTGTGGAGGACCGACTATGGCTACACCTTC. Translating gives CASSLWRTDYGYTF.

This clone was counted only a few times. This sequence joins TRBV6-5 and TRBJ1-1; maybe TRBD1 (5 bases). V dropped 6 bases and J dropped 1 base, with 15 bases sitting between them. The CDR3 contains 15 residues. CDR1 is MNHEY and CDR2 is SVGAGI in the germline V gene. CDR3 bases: TGTGCCAGCAGCGTGGCGATCGGGGGGAACACTGAAGCTTTCTTT. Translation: CASSVAIGGNTEAFF.

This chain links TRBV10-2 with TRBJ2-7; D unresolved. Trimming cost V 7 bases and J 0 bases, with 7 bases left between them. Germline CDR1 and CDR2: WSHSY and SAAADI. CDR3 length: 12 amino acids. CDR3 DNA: TGCGCCAGCAAGGCTAGCTCCTACGAGCAGTACTTC. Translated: CASKASSYEQYF.

CDR3 sequence reads: CASSLVPVPPPYEQYF. DNA of the CDR3: TGCGCCAGCAGCTTGGTACCGGTCCCCCCTCCTTACGAGCAGTACTTC. The chain couples TRBV5-1 to TRBJ2-7; D gene unclear. This CDR3 region has 16 residues. Per germline, CDR1 SGHRS and CDR2 YFSETQ. The ends were cut back, 0 bases at V and 4 bases at J, with 17 bases in the middle.

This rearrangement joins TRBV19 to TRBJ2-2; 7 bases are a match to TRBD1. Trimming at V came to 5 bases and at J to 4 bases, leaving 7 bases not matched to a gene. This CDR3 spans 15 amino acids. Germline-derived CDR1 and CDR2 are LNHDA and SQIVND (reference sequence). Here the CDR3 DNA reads TGTGCCAGTAGTGCAGACAGGGTATCCACCGGGGAGCTGTTTTTT. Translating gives CASSADRVSTGELFF.

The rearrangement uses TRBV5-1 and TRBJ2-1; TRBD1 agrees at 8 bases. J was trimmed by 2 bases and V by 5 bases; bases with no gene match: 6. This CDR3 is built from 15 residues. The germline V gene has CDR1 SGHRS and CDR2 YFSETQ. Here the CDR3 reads CASRQTGVAYNEQFF. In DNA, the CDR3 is TGCGCCAGCAGACAGACAGGGGTCGCCTACAATGAGCAGTTCTTC.

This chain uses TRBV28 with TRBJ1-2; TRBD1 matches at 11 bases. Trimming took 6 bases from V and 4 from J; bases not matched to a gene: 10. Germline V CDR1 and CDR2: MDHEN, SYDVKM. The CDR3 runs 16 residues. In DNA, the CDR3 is TGTGCCAGCAGACAGAGGACAGGGGGCGCCGGCTATGGCTACACCTTC. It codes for CASRQRTGGAGYGYTF.

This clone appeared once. CDR3 bases: TGTGCCAGCGCAGGGGGGTATAGCAATCAGCCCCAGCATTTT. Translated, it gives CASAGGYSNQPQHF. This sequence joins TRBV2 and TRBJ1-5; the match to TRBD1 covers 7 bases. The CDR3 is made up of 14 amino acids. Trimming took 8 bases from V and 0 from J; bases not matched to a gene: 4. Germline-derived CDR1 and CDR2 are SNHLY and FYNNEI. Full variable domain (rest looked up from reference TRBV2 and TRBJ1-5): EPEVTQTPSHQVTQMGQEVILRCVPISNHLYFYWYRQILGQKVEFLVSFYNNEISEKSEIFDDQFSVERPDGSNFTLKIRSTKLEDSAMYFCASAGGYSNQPQHFGDGTRLSIL.

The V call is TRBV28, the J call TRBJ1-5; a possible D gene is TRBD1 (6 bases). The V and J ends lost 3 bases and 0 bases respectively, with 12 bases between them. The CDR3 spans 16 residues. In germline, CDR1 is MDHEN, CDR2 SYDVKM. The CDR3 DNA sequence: TGTGCCAGCAGTTTGCCGGGGGGCTATAGCAATCAGCCCCAGCATTTT. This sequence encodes CASSLPGGYSNQPQHF.

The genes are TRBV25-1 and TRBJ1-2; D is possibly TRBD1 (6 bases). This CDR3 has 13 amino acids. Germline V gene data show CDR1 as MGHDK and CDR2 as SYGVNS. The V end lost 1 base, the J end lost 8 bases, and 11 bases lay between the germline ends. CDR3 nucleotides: TGTGCCAGCAGTGAATCAACAGGGTTAGGCTACACCTTC. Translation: CASSESTGLGYTF.

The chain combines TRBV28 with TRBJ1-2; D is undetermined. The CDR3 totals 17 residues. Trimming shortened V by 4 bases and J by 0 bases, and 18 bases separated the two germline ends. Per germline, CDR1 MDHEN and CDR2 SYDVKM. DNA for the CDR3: TGTGCCAGCAGTTCAACGATGGCTCGAGACTCTAACTATGGCTACACCTTC. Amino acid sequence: CASSSTMARDSNYGYTF.

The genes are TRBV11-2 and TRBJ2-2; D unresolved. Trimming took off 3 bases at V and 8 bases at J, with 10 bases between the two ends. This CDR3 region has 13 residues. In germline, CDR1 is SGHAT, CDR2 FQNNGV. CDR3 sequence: CASSLVPGGELFF. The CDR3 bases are TGTGCCAGCAGCTTGGTCCCCGGGGGGGAGCTGTTTTTT.

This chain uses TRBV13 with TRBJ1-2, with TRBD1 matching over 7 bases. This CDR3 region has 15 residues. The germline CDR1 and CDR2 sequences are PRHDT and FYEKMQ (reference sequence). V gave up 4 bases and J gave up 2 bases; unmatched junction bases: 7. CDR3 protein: CASSYGTGANYGYTF. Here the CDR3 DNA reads TGTGCCAGCAGCTACGGAACAGGGGCCAACTATGGCTACACCTTC.

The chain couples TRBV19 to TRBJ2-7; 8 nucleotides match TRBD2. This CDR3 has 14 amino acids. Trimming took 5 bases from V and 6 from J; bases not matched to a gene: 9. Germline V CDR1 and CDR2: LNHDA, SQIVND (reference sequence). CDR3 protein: CASSPGSGSGEQYF. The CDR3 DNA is TGTGCCAGTAGTCCAGGAAGCGGGAGTGGCGAGCAGTACTTC.

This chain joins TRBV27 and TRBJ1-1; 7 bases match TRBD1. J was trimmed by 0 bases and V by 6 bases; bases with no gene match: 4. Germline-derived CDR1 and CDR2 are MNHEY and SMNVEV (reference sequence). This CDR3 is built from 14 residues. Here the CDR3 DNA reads TGTGCCAGCAGGCTGGGACAGATGAACACTGAAGCTTTCTTT. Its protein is CASRLGQMNTEAFF.

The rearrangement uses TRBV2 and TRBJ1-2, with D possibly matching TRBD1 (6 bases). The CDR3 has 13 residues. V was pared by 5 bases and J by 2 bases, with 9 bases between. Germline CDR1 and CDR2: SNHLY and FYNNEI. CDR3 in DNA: TGTGCCAGCAGTATCCAGGGGAACTATGGCTACACCTTC. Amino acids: CASSIQGNYGYTF. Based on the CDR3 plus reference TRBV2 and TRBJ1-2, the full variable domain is EPEVTQTPSHQVTQMGQEVILRCVPISNHLYFYWYRQILGQKVEFLVSFYNNEISEKSEIFDDQFSVERPDGSNFTLKIRSTKLEDSAMYFCASSIQGNYGYTFGSGTRLTVV.

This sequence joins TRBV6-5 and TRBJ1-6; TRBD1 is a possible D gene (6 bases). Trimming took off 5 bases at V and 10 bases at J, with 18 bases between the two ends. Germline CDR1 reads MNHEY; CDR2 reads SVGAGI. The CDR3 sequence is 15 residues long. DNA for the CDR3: TGTGCCAGCAGTCGAAATCAGTGGGGGGGCTCACCCCTCCACTTT. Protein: CASSRNQWGGSPLHF.

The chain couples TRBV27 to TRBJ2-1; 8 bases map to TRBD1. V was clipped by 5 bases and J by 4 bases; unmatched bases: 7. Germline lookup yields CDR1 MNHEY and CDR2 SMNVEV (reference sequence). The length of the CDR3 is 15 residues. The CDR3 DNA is TGTGCCAGCAGTCCCGACAGGGGAGAGTACAATGAGCAGTTCTTC. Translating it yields CASSPDRGEYNEQFF.

The CDR3 region is CASSLLGQGNTGELFF. As DNA, the CDR3 is TGTGCCAGCAGCTTGTTGGGACAGGGGAACACCGGGGAGCTGTTTTTT. This chain connects TRBV5-6 to TRBJ2-2; 9 bases fit TRBD1. Trimming removed 1 base from V and 1 base from J; junction bases left unmatched: 2. The CDR3 is 16 amino acids. CDR1 and CDR2 from the germline V gene are SGHDT and YYEEEE.

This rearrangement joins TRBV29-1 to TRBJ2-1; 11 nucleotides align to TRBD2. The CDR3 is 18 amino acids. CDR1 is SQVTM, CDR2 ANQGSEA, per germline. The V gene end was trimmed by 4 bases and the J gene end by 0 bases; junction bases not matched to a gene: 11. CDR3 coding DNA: TGCAGCGTTGCACGGCCGAGGACTAGCGGGCTCTCCTACAATGAGCAGTTCTTC. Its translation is CSVARPRTSGLSYNEQFF.

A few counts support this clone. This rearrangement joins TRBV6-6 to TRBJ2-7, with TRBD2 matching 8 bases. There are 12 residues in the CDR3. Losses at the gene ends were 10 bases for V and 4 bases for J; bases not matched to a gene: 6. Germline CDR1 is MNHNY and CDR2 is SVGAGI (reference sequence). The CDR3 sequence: CATTGGQYEQYF. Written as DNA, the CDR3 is TGTGCCACCACGGGGGGGCAGTACGAGCAGTACTTC.

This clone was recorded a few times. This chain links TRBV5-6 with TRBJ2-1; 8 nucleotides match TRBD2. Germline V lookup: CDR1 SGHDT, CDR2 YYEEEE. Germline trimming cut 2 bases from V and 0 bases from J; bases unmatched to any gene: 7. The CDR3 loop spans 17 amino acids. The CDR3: CASSLSPGLVSYNEQFF. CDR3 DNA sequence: TGTGCCAGCAGCTTAAGTCCGGGACTAGTCTCCTACAATGAGCAGTTCTTC.

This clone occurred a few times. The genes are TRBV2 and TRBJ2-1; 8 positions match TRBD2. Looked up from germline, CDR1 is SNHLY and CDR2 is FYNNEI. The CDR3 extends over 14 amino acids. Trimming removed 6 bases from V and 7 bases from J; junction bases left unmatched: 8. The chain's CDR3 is CASRGGGPGNEQFF. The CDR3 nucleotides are TGTGCCAGCAGGGGCGGGGGGCCGGGTAATGAGCAGTTCTTC.